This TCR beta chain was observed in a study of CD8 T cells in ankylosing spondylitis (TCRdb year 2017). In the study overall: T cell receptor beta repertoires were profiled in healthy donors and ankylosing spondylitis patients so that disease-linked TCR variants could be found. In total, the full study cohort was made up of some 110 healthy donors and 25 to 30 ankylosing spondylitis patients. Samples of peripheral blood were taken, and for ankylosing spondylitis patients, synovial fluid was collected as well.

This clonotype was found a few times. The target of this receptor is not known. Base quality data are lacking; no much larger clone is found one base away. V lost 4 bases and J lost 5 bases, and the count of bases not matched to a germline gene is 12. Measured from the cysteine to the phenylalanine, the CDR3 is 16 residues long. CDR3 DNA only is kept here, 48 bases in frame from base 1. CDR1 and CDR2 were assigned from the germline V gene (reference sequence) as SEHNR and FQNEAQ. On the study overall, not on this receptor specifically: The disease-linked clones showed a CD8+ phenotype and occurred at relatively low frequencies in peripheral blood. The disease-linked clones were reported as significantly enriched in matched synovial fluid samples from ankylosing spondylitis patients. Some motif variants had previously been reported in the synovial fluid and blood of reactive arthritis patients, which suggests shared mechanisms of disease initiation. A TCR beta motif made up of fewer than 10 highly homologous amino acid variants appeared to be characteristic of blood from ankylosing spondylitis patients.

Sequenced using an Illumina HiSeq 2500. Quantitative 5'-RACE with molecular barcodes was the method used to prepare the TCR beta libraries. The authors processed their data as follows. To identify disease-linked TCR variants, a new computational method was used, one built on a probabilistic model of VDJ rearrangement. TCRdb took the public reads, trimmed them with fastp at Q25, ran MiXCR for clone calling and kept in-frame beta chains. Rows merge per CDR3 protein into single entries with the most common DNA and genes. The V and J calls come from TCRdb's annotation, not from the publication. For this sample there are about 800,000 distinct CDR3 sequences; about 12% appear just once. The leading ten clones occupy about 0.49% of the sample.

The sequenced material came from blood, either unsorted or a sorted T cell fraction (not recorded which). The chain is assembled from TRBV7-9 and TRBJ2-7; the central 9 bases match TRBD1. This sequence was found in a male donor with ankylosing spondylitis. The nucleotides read TGTGCCAGCAGCTCCCGACACCGGGACAGGGTTCACGAGCAGTACTTC. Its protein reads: CASSSRHRDRVHEQYF.